The entry below gives a single TCR beta chain sequence along with its context. Healthy bone marrow donors supplied every sample. The sample originates from a study of cytomegalovirus exposure and HLA in healthy donors. Germline CDR1 and CDR2: MDHEN and SYDVKM. Trimming at V came to 4 bases and at J to 5 bases, leaving 10 bases not matched to a gene. The CDR3 spans 15 residues. Primers: 60 Vbeta forward and 13 Jbeta reverse. The data were produced by immunoSEQ multiplex PCR, yet TCRdb's version contains in-frame clones alone and is incomplete. The sample includes about 160,000 clones, less than 85% of them seen just once.

V is TRBV28 and J is TRBJ1-2; 7 nucleotides agree with TRBD1. The sequenced material came from PBMCs. This TCR was recovered from a man in his forties in good health and CMV-seronegative. The CDR3 loop is CASSSAGTGAYGYTF. The DNA of the CDR3 is TGTGCCAGCAGTTCAGCCGGTACAGGGGCATATGGCTACACCTTC.